This T cell receptor beta chain was documented in a study of cytomegalovirus exposure and HLA in healthy donors. V lost 2 bases, J lost 1 base, and 13 bases lay in between. The germline V gene encodes CDR1 MNHNY and CDR2 SVGAGI (reference sequence). The CDR3 spans 16 residues. The PCR ran on 60 Vbeta and 13 Jbeta primers. Sequenced by immunoSEQ multiplex PCR; TCRdb stores in-frame clones only, minus some. Among under 200,000 clones, roughly 80% were seen once, and the ten largest hold about 1.7%. Sequences were obtained from PBMCs. The genes are TRBV6-6 and TRBJ2-3; D perhaps matches TRBD1 (5 bases). The sequence came from a woman aged 18-35 years in good health and CMV-seronegative. CDR3 DNA sequence: TGTGCCAGCAGTTACGGGGCCTCTCGGGGCACAGATACGCAGTATTTT. This codes for CASSYGASRGTDTQYF.